These 25 T cell receptor beta chains originate from one sample sequenced in a study of blood T cell repertoires in COVID-19. The data were produced by immunoSEQ multiplex PCR, yet TCRdb's version contains in-frame clones alone and is incomplete. Of about 360,000 clones listed, 70% to 85% were seen once; the top ten hold around 1.1%. The sample taken for sequencing was peripheral blood. Source of these receptors: a human donor with acute or convalescent COVID-19. The donor label of this sample is uncertain.

The rearrangement uses TRBV6-5 and TRBJ2-3; no reliable D call. Germline V lookup: CDR1 MNHEY, CDR2 SVGAGI. V was shortened by 6 bases and J by 2 bases, with 3 bases between the two germline ends. The CDR3 length is 11 residues. The CDR3, as DNA: TGTGCCAGCAGCAACACAGATACGCAGTATTTT. It translates to CASSNTDTQYF.

The chain couples TRBV5-1 to TRBJ2-7, with TRBD1 identical over 10 bases. V shed 0 bases, J shed 0 bases, and the junction held 9 bases outside the gene matches. The germline gives CDR1 SGHRS, CDR2 YFSETQ. The CDR3 runs 18 residues. CDR3 amino acids: CASSLAILGQGPSYEQYF. In nucleotides, the CDR3 is TGCGCCAGCAGCTTGGCCATTTTGGGACAGGGGCCCTCCTACGAGCAGTACTTC.

The CDR3 DNA reads as TGTGCCAGCTCACCACTAACTAGCGGGGGCCAGTACCAAGAGACCCAGTACTTC. The encoded protein is CASSPLTSGGQYQETQYF. The chain couples TRBV18 to TRBJ2-5; 11 bases align to TRBD2. Trimming removed 1 base from V and 0 bases from J; junction bases left unmatched: 7. Germline V CDR1 and CDR2: KGHSH, LQKENI. The CDR3 length is 18 residues. Complete variable domain (other parts from reference TRBV18 and TRBJ2-5): NAGVMQNPRHLVRRRGQEARLRCSPMKGHSHVYWYRQLPEEGLKFMVYLQKENIIDESGMPKERFSAEFPKEGPSILRIQQVVRGDSAAYFCASSPLTSGGQYQETQYFGPGTRLLVL.

J is TRBJ1-1 and V is TRBV11-2; no clear D. CDR1 and CDR2 (germline): SGHAT, FQNNGV. The length of the CDR3 is 14 residues. V shed 1 base and J shed 5 bases, with 11 bases lying between them. CDR3 protein: CASSLVTFVTEAFF. The CDR3 DNA is TGTGCCAGCAGCTTAGTGACTTTCGTGACTGAAGCTTTCTTT.

V and J are TRBV27 and TRBJ2-1; tentative D call: TRBD1 (6 bases). This CDR3 contains 15 residues. V was clipped by 4 bases and J by 0 bases, with 10 bases between them. The V gene's germline CDR1 is MNHEY and CDR2 SMNVEV (reference sequence). The CDR3 coding sequence is TGTGCCAGCAGTTCCGGACAGAGCTCCTACAATGAGCAGTTCTTC. It encodes CASSSGQSSYNEQFF.

The chain recombines TRBV30 with TRBJ1-6; a possible D gene is TRBD1 (6 bases). The germline gives CDR1 GTSNPN, CDR2 SVGIG (reference sequence). The CDR3 runs to 15 residues. Trimming pared 8 bases from V and 7 bases from J, leaving 21 bases between. The CDR3 loop reads CAGPAGASQNSPLHF. For the CDR3, the DNA is TGTGCCGGCCCCGCAGGGGCGTCTCAAAATTCACCCCTCCACTTT. The full variable domain, its missing parts supplied by reference TRBV30 and TRBJ1-6, is SQTIHQWPATLVQPVGSPLSLECTVEGTSNPNLYWYRQAAGRGLQLLFYSVGIGQISSEVPQNLSASRPQDRQFILSSKKLLLSDSGFYLCAGPAGASQNSPLHFGNGTRLTVT.

This clone was seen a single time. The chain couples TRBV25-1 to TRBJ2-7; possible D gene TRBD1, 5 bases. Germline V lookup: CDR1 MGHDK, CDR2 SYGVNS. V gave up 3 bases and J gave up 3 bases, with 15 bases separating them. This CDR3 region has 15 residues. For the CDR3, the DNA is TGTGCCAGCAGTGATAGGGGCGGCCCCTGCTACGAGCAGTACTTC. This translates into CASSDRGGPCYEQYF.

This chain's CDR3 is CASRRPGTGNYGYTF. The CDR3, as DNA: TGTGCCAGCAGGCGTCCCGGGACAGGGAACTATGGCTACACCTTC. The V gene is TRBV6-5, the J gene TRBJ1-2, with 9 nucleotides matching TRBD1. Per germline, CDR1 MNHEY and CDR2 SVGAGI. This CDR3 has 15 amino acids. J was trimmed by 2 bases and V by 6 bases; bases with no gene match: 7.

The chain joins TRBV5-1 to TRBJ2-3; a possible D gene is TRBD1 (6 bases). Trimming shortened V by 3 bases and J by 3 bases, and 11 bases separated the two germline ends. The CDR3 is made up of 14 amino acids. Germline V gives CDR1 SGHRS, CDR2 YFSETQ. CDR3 in amino acids: CASSSGQWTDTQYF. The CDR3 DNA sequence: TGCGCCAGCAGCTCTGGACAGTGGACAGATACGCAGTATTTT.

This clone was recorded a few times. The chain links TRBV5-1 to TRBJ2-7, with 8 positions matching TRBD1. J was trimmed by 3 bases and V by 4 bases; bases with no gene match: 6. The CDR3 extends over 14 amino acids. Germline values: CDR1 SGHRS, CDR2 YFSETQ. CDR3 DNA sequence: TGCGCCAGCAGCCCGCAGGACAGGGTCTACGAGCAGTACTTC. Its translation is CASSPQDRVYEQYF.

The CDR3 bases are TGCGCCAGCAGCTCGCGGACACTCAACACTGAAGCTTTCTTT. Encoded protein: CASSSRTLNTEAFF. V and J are TRBV5-1 and TRBJ1-1, with D possibly matching TRBD1 (5 bases). CDR3 length: 14 amino acids. Trimming cost V 3 bases and J 2 bases, with 11 bases left between them. The germline V gene has CDR1 SGHRS and CDR2 YFSETQ.

The V gene is TRBV2, the J gene TRBJ1-5; 7 positions match TRBD1. The germline V gene encodes CDR1 SNHLY and CDR2 FYNNEI. The CDR3 contains 17 residues. Germline trimming cut 4 bases from V and 2 bases from J; bases unmatched to any gene: 11. CDR3 amino acids: CASSAFLGTDGNQPQHF. Written as DNA, the CDR3 is TGTGCCAGCAGTGCCTTCCTTGGGACAGATGGCAATCAGCCCCAGCATTTT.

This chain links TRBV28 with TRBJ2-1, with 8 bases lining up with TRBD2. The CDR3 totals 15 residues. J was trimmed by 6 bases and V by 3 bases; bases with no gene match: 7. The V gene's germline CDR1 is MDHEN and CDR2 SYDVKM. CDR3 sequence (DNA): TGTGCCAGCAGTTTTGGGACTAGTTTCATCAATGAGCAGTTCTTC. This codes for CASSFGTSFINEQFF.

This sequence joins TRBV3-1 (or the pseudogene TRBV3-2) and TRBJ2-3, with 7 bases matching TRBD1. This CDR3 spans 14 amino acids. Germline V lookup: CDR1 LGHDT, CDR2 YNNKEL (reference sequence). The V gene end was trimmed by 2 bases and the J gene end by 2 bases; junction bases not matched to a gene: 1. CDR3 sequence: CASSQRGHTDTQYF. The CDR3 DNA reads as TGTGCCAGCAGCCAAAGGGGGCACACAGATACGCAGTATTTT.

This clone appeared a few times. The chain carries TRBV24-1 and TRBJ1-5, with 7 bases matching TRBD1. Germline V gene data show CDR1 as KGHDR and CDR2 as SFDVKD. V lost 0 bases, J lost 7 bases, and 11 bases stayed unmatched. This CDR3 contains 17 residues. CDR3 region: CATSDLRVKGAGQPQHF. The CDR3, as DNA: TGTGCCACCAGTGATTTGAGGGTAAAGGGGGCAGGCCAGCCCCAGCATTTT.

CDR3 sequence: CASSTTGRGAGELFF. The CDR3 coding sequence is TGTGCCAGCAGTACCACAGGGCGAGGCGCCGGGGAGCTGTTTTTT. The gene calls are TRBV11-2 and TRBJ2-2; D perhaps matches TRBD1 (6 bases). V lost 6 bases and J lost 6, with 17 bases in between. Germline CDR1 SGHAT, CDR2 FQNNGV. The CDR3 consists of 15 residues.

The chain has TRBV14 and TRBJ1-2; the D gene is possibly TRBD1 (5 bases). The germline V gene has CDR1 SGHDN and CDR2 FVKESK. Trimming left V 1 base short and J 4 bases short, with 25 bases between. The CDR3 runs 19 residues. CDR3 in DNA: TGTGCCAGCAGCCAAGTCAAGTTGACAGCGACACGGGAGTTCTATGGCTACACCTTC. This codes for CASSQVKLTATREFYGYTF.

This clone was detected many times. The chain is built from TRBV4-2 and TRBJ2-1, with 9 bases matching TRBD2. The germline V gene has CDR1 LGHNA and CDR2 YNFKEQ. The V gene end was trimmed by 0 bases and the J gene end by 3 bases; junction bases not matched to a gene: 3. The CDR3 consists of 16 residues. The CDR3, as DNA: TGTGCCAGCAGCCAAGAGGGTAGCGGGAGCTACAATGAGCAGTTCTTC. Residues: CASSQEGSGSYNEQFF.

J is TRBJ1-1 and V is TRBV2; D unclear. The CDR3 has 15 residues. Looked up from germline, CDR1 is SNHLY and CDR2 is FYNNEI. Between the trimmed V and J ends, which lost 0 bases and 3 bases, there was a span of 11 bases. The DNA of the CDR3 is TGTGCCAGCAGTGAAGCGAGGGTCACGGACACTGAAGCTTTCTTT. Protein: CASSEARVTDTEAFF.

The rearrangement joins TRBV5-4 to TRBJ1-5, with 9 bases lining up with TRBD1. Germline-derived CDR1 and CDR2 are SGHNT and YYREEE (reference sequence). This CDR3 region has 16 residues. V was pared by 1 base and J by 5 bases, with 7 bases of the junction left unmatched. DNA for the CDR3: TGTGCCAGCAGCTTGCCCGGGACAGGGTCCCATCAGCCCCAGCATTTT. Translated, it gives CASSLPGTGSHQPQHF. Full variable domain (outside the CDR3, taken from reference TRBV5-4 and TRBJ1-5): ETGVTQSPTHLIKTRGQQVTLRCSSQSGHNTVSWYQQALGQGPQFIFQYYREEENGRGNFPPRFSGLQFPNYSSELNVNALELDDSALYLCASSLPGTGSHQPQHFGDGTRLSIL.

V gene TRBV5-5 combines with J gene TRBJ2-1, with TRBD1 matching over 7 bases. Germline lookup yields CDR1 SGHKS and CDR2 YYEKEE (reference sequence). CDR3 length: 14 residues. With V trimmed by 4 bases and J by 7 bases, 8 bases remained unmatched. The CDR3 loop reads CASSPPGQWNEQFF. Written as DNA, the CDR3 is TGTGCCAGCAGCCCCCCGGGACAGTGGAATGAGCAGTTCTTC.

Worth noting for this clone: The germline gene is not matched at one end of the junction; a read error may be the cause. The V and J genes are TRBV6-5 and TRBJ1-4; D gene unclear. The CDR3 length is 16 residues. Germline lookup yields CDR1 MNHEY and CDR2 SVGAGI. The CDR3 reads CATSYTITVPGEKLFF. The CDR3 DNA follows: TGTGCCACCAGTTACACAATTACGGTGCCAGGCGAAAAACTGTTTTTT.

V is TRBV5-1 and J is TRBJ1-6; possibly TRBD1 for D (6 bases). Germline V lookup: CDR1 SGHRS, CDR2 YFSETQ. Trimming pared 0 bases from V and 10 bases from J, leaving 14 bases between. The CDR3 loop spans 15 amino acids. The CDR3 nucleotides read TGCGCCAGCAGCTTGGCCAGGGGATCCCGATCACCCCTCCACTTT. Protein sequence: CASSLARGSRSPLHF. The whole variable domain, remainder taken from reference TRBV5-1 and TRBJ1-6, is KAGVTQTPRYLIKTRGQQVTLSCSPISGHRSVSWYQQTPGQGLQFLFEYFSETQRNKGNFPGRFSGRQFSNSRSEMNVSTLELGDSALYLCASSLARGSRSPLHFGNGTRLTVT.

This chain links TRBV18 with TRBJ2-1; tentative D call: TRBD1 (6 bases). This CDR3 region has 15 residues. The ends were cut back, 3 bases at V and 6 bases at J, with 15 bases in the middle. From germline, CDR1 is KGHSH and CDR2 LQKENI. The CDR3 reads CASSPTGFSGNEQFF. The CDR3 DNA sequence: TGTGCCAGCTCACCTACAGGGTTTTCGGGCAATGAGCAGTTCTTC.

The V gene is TRBV2, the J gene TRBJ2-1, with 7 bases lining up with TRBD1. CDR1 is SNHLY, CDR2 FYNNEI, per germline. The CDR3 sequence is 15 residues long. V shed 1 base and J 0 bases; nucleotides not matched to a gene: 0. The CDR3 is CASSEDRGSYNEQFF. The DNA for the CDR3 is TGTGCCAGCAGTGAAGACAGGGGCTCCTACAATGAGCAGTTCTTC.